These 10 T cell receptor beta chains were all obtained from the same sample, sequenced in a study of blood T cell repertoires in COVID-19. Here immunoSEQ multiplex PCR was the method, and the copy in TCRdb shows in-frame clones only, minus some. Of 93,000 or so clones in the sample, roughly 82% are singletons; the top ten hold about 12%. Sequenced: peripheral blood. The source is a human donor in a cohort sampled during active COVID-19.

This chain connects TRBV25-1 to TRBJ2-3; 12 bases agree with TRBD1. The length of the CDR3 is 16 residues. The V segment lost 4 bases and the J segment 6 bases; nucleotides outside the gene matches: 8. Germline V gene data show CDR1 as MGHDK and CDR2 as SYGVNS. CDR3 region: CASSAAGTGGRDTQYF. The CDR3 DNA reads TGTGCCAGCAGTGCCGCAGGGACAGGGGGCAGGGATACGCAGTATTTT.

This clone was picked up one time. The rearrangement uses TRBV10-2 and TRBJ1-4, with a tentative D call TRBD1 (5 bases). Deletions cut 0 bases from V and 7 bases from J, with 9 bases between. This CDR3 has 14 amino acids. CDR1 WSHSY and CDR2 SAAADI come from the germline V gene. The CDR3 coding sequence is TGCGCCAGCAGTGAGTCGGGGCTGCGTGAAAAACTGTTTTTT. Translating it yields CASSESGLREKLFF.

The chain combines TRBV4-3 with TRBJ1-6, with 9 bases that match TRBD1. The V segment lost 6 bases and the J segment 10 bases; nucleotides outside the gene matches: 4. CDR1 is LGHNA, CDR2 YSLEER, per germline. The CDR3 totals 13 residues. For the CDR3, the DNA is TGCGCCAGCAGGGGACAGGGAGTATCACCCCTCCACTTT. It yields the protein CASRGQGVSPLHF.

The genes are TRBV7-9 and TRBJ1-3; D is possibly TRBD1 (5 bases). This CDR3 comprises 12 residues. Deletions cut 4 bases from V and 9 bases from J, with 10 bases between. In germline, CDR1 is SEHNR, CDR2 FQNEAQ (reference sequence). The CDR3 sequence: CASSYSGGTIYF. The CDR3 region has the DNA TGTGCCAGCAGCTACAGCGGGGGCACCATATATTTT.

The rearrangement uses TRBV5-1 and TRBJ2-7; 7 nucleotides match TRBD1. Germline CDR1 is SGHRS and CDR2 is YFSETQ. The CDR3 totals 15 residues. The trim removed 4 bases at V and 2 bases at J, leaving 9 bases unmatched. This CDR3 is CASSPSQGSAYEQYF. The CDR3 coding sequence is TGCGCCAGCAGCCCGTCACAGGGGTCGGCCTACGAGCAGTACTTC.

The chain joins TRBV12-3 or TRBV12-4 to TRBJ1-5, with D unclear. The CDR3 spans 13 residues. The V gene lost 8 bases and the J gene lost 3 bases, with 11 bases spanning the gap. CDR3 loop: CASDISVNQPQHF. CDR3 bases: TGTGCCAGCGACATCAGTGTCAATCAGCCCCAGCATTTT.

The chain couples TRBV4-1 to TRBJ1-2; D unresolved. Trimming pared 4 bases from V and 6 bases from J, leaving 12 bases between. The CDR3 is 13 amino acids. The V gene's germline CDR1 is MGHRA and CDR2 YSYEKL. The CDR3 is CASSLLMEDGYTF. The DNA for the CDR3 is TGCGCCAGCAGCCTCCTTATGGAGGATGGCTACACCTTC.

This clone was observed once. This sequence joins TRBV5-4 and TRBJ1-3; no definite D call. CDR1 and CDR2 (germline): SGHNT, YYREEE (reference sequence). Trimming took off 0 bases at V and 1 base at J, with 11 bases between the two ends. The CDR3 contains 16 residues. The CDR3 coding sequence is TGTGCCAGCAGCTTGGGGGGTAGCGTATCTGGAAACACCATATATTTT. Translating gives CASSLGGSVSGNTIYF.

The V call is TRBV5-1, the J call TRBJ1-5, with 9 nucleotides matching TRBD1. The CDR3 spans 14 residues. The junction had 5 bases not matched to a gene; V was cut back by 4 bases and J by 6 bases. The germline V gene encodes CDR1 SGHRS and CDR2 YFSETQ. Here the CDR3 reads CASSVTGGVQPQHF. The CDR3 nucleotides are TGCGCCAGCAGCGTTACAGGGGGCGTTCAGCCCCAGCATTTT. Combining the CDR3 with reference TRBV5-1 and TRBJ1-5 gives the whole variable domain KAGVTQTPRYLIKTRGQQVTLSCSPISGHRSVSWYQQTPGQGLQFLFEYFSETQRNKGNFPGRFSGRQFSNSRSEMNVSTLELGDSALYLCASSVTGGVQPQHFGDGTRLSIL.

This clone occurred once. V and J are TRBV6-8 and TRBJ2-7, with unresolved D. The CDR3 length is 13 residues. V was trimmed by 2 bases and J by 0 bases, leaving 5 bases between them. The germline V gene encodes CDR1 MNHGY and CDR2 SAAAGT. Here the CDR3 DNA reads TGTGCCAGCAGTTACCCTCCCTCCTACGAGCAGTACTTC. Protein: CASSYPPSYEQYF.